These 32 T cell receptor beta chains were sequenced from one sample in a study of blood T cell repertoires in COVID-19. Clones were read by immunoSEQ multiplex PCR, and TCRdb kept only the in-frame ones, dropping some. Of over 110,000 clones listed, approximately 87% are singletons. The material sequenced was PBMCs or T cells enriched from blood (not recorded which). The receptors were gathered from a man aged 45 to 65 in a cohort exposed to, infected with or recovered from COVID-19 (not recorded which).

The chain combines TRBV9 with TRBJ2-5; D possibly corresponds to TRBD1 (5 bases). The CDR3 is made up of 15 amino acids. V lost 4 bases to trimming and J lost 2 bases, with 15 bases between them. Germline CDR1 and CDR2: SGDLS and YYNGEE. The CDR3 bases are TGTGCCAGCAGCCGGGTAGGGGTGGGGCAAGAGACCCAGTACTTC. Its protein product is CASSRVGVGQETQYF.

The chain employs TRBV2 and TRBJ2-1; unclear D gene. Per the germline V gene, CDR1 is SNHLY and CDR2 is FYNNEI. The CDR3 covers 14 residues. Trimming stripped 1 base from V and 1 base from J, with 5 bases between. In nucleotides, the CDR3 is TGTGCCAGCAGTGAAGGGGCGTCCTACAATGAGCAGTTCTTC. Translated, it gives CASSEGASYNEQFF.

The chain uses TRBV30 and TRBJ2-7, with 9 bases that match TRBD2. CDR1 GTSNPN and CDR2 SVGIG come from the germline V gene (reference sequence). With V trimmed by 7 bases and J by 6 bases, 4 bases remained unmatched. The CDR3 spans 11 residues. CDR3 sequence: CALAGGSEQYF. The CDR3 nucleotides are TGTGCCTTGGCGGGGGGGAGCGAGCAGTACTTC.

V is TRBV30 and J is TRBJ1-6; D uncertain. V was shortened by 4 bases and J by 8 bases, with 18 bases between the two germline ends. This CDR3 region has 15 residues. From germline, CDR1 is GTSNPN and CDR2 SVGIG (reference sequence). The DNA for the CDR3 is TGTGCCTGGACTGCAGGACGGGGAGGAGATTCACCCCTCCACTTT. Protein: CAWTAGRGGDSPLHF.

This clone was picked up one time. The rearrangement links TRBV29-1 to TRBJ2-1; 11 nucleotides agree with TRBD2. The CDR3 totals 15 residues. Germline V gives CDR1 SQVTM, CDR2 ANQGSEA. J was trimmed by 1 base and V by 8 bases; bases with no gene match: 7. CDR3 loop: CSLIAGGWSYNEQFF. The CDR3 DNA sequence: TGCAGCCTCATAGCGGGAGGGTGGTCCTACAATGAGCAGTTCTTC.

This clone came up many times. CDR3 sequence reads: CASSQAGASSYEQYF. CDR3 nucleotides: TGCGCCAGCAGCCAAGCAGGGGCGAGCTCCTACGAGCAGTACTTC. V usage is TRBV4-1 and J usage is TRBJ2-7, with D perhaps matching TRBD1 (6 bases). CDR1 and CDR2 (germline): MGHRA, YSYEKL. The CDR3 runs to 15 residues. Trimming cost V 1 base and J 0 bases, with 10 bases left between them.

V is TRBV19 and J is TRBJ1-1; 7 positions match TRBD1. CDR1 LNHDA and CDR2 SQIVND come from the germline V gene (reference sequence). V lost 8 bases to trimming and J lost 0 bases; unmatched junction nucleotides: 3. The length of the CDR3 is 13 residues. The CDR3 loop is CASGQAMNTEAFF. Here the CDR3 DNA reads TGTGCCAGTGGACAGGCAATGAACACTGAAGCTTTCTTT. The variable domain in full, with the rest retrieved from reference TRBV19 and TRBJ1-1, is DGGITQSPKYLFRKEGQNVTLSCEQNLNHDAMYWYRQDPGQGLRLIYYSQIVNDFQKGDIAEGYSVSREKKESFPLTVTSAQKNPTAFYLCASGQAMNTEAFFGQGTRLTVV.

This clone appeared a few times. The rearrangement links TRBV25-1 to TRBJ1-2; D unresolved. The CDR3 covers 12 residues. The germline CDR1 and CDR2 sequences are MGHDK and SYGVNS. V was cut by 4 bases and J by 8 bases, with 11 bases left in between. This chain's CDR3 is CASSVGWRGYTF. The CDR3 DNA follows: TGTGCCAGCAGTGTAGGCTGGAGAGGCTACACCTTC.

The chain recombines TRBV19 with TRBJ2-7, with a possible D match to TRBD2 (6 bases). V lost 3 bases and J lost 5, with 11 bases in between. Germline V gene lookup returns CDR1 LNHDA and CDR2 SQIVND (reference sequence). The CDR3 contains 13 residues. The CDR3 DNA sequence: TGTGCCAGTAGTATCGGGGGAGTCAACGAGCAGTACTTC. It translates to CASSIGGVNEQYF. Using reference TRBV19 and TRBJ2-7 for the parts outside the CDR3, the full variable domain is DGGITQSPKYLFRKEGQNVTLSCEQNLNHDAMYWYRQDPGQGLRLIYYSQIVNDFQKGDIAEGYSVSREKKESFPLTVTSAQKNPTAFYLCASSIGGVNEQYFGPGTRLTVT.

The chain links TRBV11-2 to TRBJ2-3, with a weak D call TRBD2 (6 bases). The germline V gene has CDR1 SGHAT and CDR2 FQNNGV. The CDR3 has 15 residues. Between the trimmed V and J ends, which lost 3 bases and 1 base, there was a span of 11 bases. The DNA for the CDR3 is TGTGCCAGCAGCTTCGGGGCTAGCGGCACAGATACGCAGTATTTT. Protein sequence: CASSFGASGTDTQYF.

There are a few counts of this clone. V gene TRBV7-9 combines with J gene TRBJ1-3; D perhaps matches TRBD1 (6 bases). Per germline, CDR1 SEHNR and CDR2 FQNEAQ (reference sequence). The CDR3 consists of 14 residues. The V end was cut by 4 bases, the J end by 5 bases, with 12 bases between. The CDR3 loop is CASSSGQGRNTIYF. The CDR3 region has the DNA TGTGCCAGCAGCTCCGGGCAGGGGCGAAACACCATATATTTT.

This clone was picked up a small number of times. The CDR3 region is CASSGLGQMNTEAFF. Written as DNA, the CDR3 is TGTGCCAGCAGCGGCTTAGGACAGATGAACACTGAAGCTTTCTTT. V usage is TRBV9 and J usage is TRBJ1-1, with D possibly TRBD1 on 6 matching bases. Germline V gives CDR1 SGDLS, CDR2 YYNGEE. Deletions cut 3 bases from V and 0 bases from J, with 12 bases between. The length of the CDR3 is 15 residues.

The chain recombines TRBV5-4 with TRBJ2-3, with 10 bases fitting TRBD1. This CDR3 has 16 residues. Germline V gene lookup returns CDR1 SGHNT and CDR2 YYREEE (reference sequence). V shed 3 bases and J 2 bases; nucleotides not matched to a gene: 6. The CDR3 nucleotides read TGTGCCAGCAGCTCGGGACAGGGGATTTCCACAGATACGCAGTATTTT. Translating gives CASSSGQGISTDTQYF.

V usage is TRBV5-1 and J usage is TRBJ2-7; 9 bases align to TRBD1. J gave up 4 bases and V 3 bases, and 8 bases lay outside the gene matches. Germline V gives CDR1 SGHRS, CDR2 YFSETQ. The CDR3 sequence is 15 residues long. CDR3 nucleotide sequence: TGCGCCAGCAGCTCGTCGGACAGGGGACGGTACGAGCAGTACTTC. Translated, it gives CASSSSDRGRYEQYF.

The chain combines TRBV18 with TRBJ1-1, with TRBD1 matching 9 bases. CDR3 length: 14 residues. V dropped 3 bases and J dropped 4; count of bases not matched to a gene: 3. Germline loops: CDR1 KGHSH, CDR2 LQKENI. This CDR3 is CASSPTGGSTEAFF. The CDR3 coding sequence is TGTGCCAGCTCACCCACAGGGGGCTCCACTGAAGCTTTCTTT.

The V gene is TRBV5-4, the J gene TRBJ2-3, with D maybe TRBD2 (6 bases). CDR1 is SGHNT, CDR2 YYREEE, per germline (reference sequence). The ends were cut back, 0 bases at V and 2 bases at J, with 10 bases in the middle. This CDR3 is built from 15 residues. The chain's CDR3 is CASSLGAGSTDTQYF. The CDR3 nucleotides are TGTGCCAGCAGCTTGGGGGCGGGGTCCACAGATACGCAGTATTTT.

The rearrangement links TRBV30 to TRBJ1-5; 10 bases align to TRBD1. The CDR3 runs to 15 residues. V was clipped by 0 bases and J by 7 bases; unmatched bases: 6. Germline lookup yields CDR1 GTSNPN and CDR2 SVGIG (reference sequence). CDR3 sequence: CAWSVADRGQQPQHF. The CDR3 DNA sequence: TGTGCCTGGAGTGTAGCCGACAGGGGGCAACAGCCCCAGCATTTT.

This sequence joins TRBV7-2 and TRBJ2-3; 9 nucleotides agree with TRBD2. This CDR3 contains 16 residues. J gave up 0 bases and V 5 bases, and 6 bases lay outside the gene matches. Germline V lookup: CDR1 SGHTA, CDR2 FQGNSA. CDR3 region: CASSQRTSVSTDTQYF. Written as DNA, the CDR3 is TGTGCCAGCAGCCAGAGGACTAGCGTAAGCACAGATACGCAGTATTTT.

The J gene is TRBJ2-1, the V gene TRBV11-2; 10 bases are shared with TRBD2. The CDR3 length is 16 residues. V was pared by 2 bases and J by 4 bases, with 5 bases of the junction left unmatched. CDR1 and CDR2 (germline): SGHAT, FQNNGV. CDR3 nucleotides: TGTGCCAGCAGCTTACTACTAGCGGGATCTTACAATGAGCAGTTCTTC. It codes for CASSLLLAGSYNEQFF.

In this sample, this clone turned up a few times. This chain links TRBV15 with TRBJ1-6, with D possibly being TRBD1 (6 bases). The germline CDR1 and CDR2 sequences are LNHNV and YYDKDF (reference sequence). V was clipped by 4 bases and J by 9 bases, with 16 bases between them. The CDR3 covers 15 residues. CDR3 sequence: CATSKTGPISSPLHF. For the CDR3, the DNA is TGTGCCACCAGCAAGACAGGCCCAATTTCTTCACCCCTCCACTTT.

The rearrangement uses TRBV4-3 and TRBJ1-1; D perhaps matches TRBD1 (6 bases). This CDR3 is built from 17 residues. Per germline, CDR1 LGHNA and CDR2 YSLEER. V was clipped by 0 bases and J by 3 bases, with 17 bases between them. The CDR3 DNA reads TGCGCCAGCAGCCAAGAATGGGGGCTAGCGGGGCACACTGAAGCTTTCTTT. Translated: CASSQEWGLAGHTEAFF.

The chain carries TRBV9 and TRBJ2-2; D gene ambiguous. The CDR3 spans 17 residues. The germline V and J ends were trimmed by 4 bases and 4 bases, with 20 bases remaining between them. Per the germline V gene, CDR1 is SGDLS and CDR2 is YYNGEE. CDR3 protein: CASSPFRSTDLTGELFF. In DNA, the CDR3 is TGTGCCAGCAGCCCCTTCCGAAGTACAGACCTCACCGGGGAGCTGTTTTTT.

The chain couples TRBV5-5 to TRBJ1-2; a possible D gene is TRBD1 (5 bases). The CDR3 runs 14 residues. Germline V CDR1 and CDR2: SGHKS, YYEKEE (reference sequence). The V gene lost 4 bases and the J gene lost 7 bases, with 17 bases spanning the gap. CDR3 region: CASSALTGPFGYTF. As DNA, the CDR3 is TGTGCCAGCAGCGCCCTCACAGGCCCCTTTGGCTACACCTTC.

V usage is TRBV9 and J usage is TRBJ2-7, with 9 bases matching TRBD1. Germline loops: CDR1 SGDLS, CDR2 YYNGEE. This CDR3 is built from 14 residues. The ends lost 0 bases at V and 5 bases at J; junction bases unmatched: 3. The CDR3 DNA reads TGTGCCAGCAGCGTAGGAGGACAGGGGAACGAGCAGTACTTC. Translation gives CASSVGGQGNEQYF.

The V call is TRBV6-5, the J call TRBJ1-5; possible D gene TRBD1, 5 bases. This CDR3 has 13 residues. CDR1 MNHEY and CDR2 SVGAGI come from the germline V gene. Trimming took 8 bases from V and 4 from J, leaving 12 bases between them. In DNA, the CDR3 is TGTGCCAGCCTCTTGGGGGGGAATCAGCCCCAGCATTTT. It specifies CASLLGGNQPQHF.

The V gene is TRBV4-1, the J gene TRBJ1-1; unclear D gene. The germline V and J ends were trimmed by 4 bases and 5 bases, with 14 bases remaining between them. Germline CDR1 is MGHRA and CDR2 is YSYEKL. The CDR3 totals 14 residues. CDR3 in DNA: TGCGCCAGCAGCCCCCGTTCGCCCGGGACTGAAGCTTTCTTT. Translating gives CASSPRSPGTEAFF.

The chain combines TRBV5-1 with TRBJ1-5, with TRBD1 matching over 12 bases. The ends lost 3 bases at V and 2 bases at J; junction bases unmatched: 9. Per the germline V gene, CDR1 is SGHRS and CDR2 is YFSETQ. The CDR3 loop spans 18 amino acids. CDR3 sequence: CASSYYPGQGAGNQPQHF. The CDR3 DNA is TGCGCCAGCAGCTACTACCCGGGACAGGGGGCCGGCAATCAGCCCCAGCATTTT.

The chain links TRBV6-5 to TRBJ1-1; no reliable D call. This CDR3 region has 15 residues. Trimming removed 4 bases at V and 1 base at J, with 13 bases between. Germline V CDR1 and CDR2: MNHEY, SVGAGI. The CDR3 protein is CASSSLPGENTEAFF. CDR3 bases: TGTGCCAGCAGTTCTCTCCCGGGAGAGAACACTGAAGCTTTCTTT.

The chain combines TRBV27 with TRBJ1-2; D possibly corresponds to TRBD1 (6 bases). The ends were cut back, 2 bases at V and 3 bases at J, with 10 bases in the middle. Germline CDR1 is MNHEY and CDR2 is SMNVEV (reference sequence). CDR3 length: 14 amino acids. The CDR3 sequence: CASSLTGWDYGYTF. CDR3 in DNA: TGTGCCAGCAGTTTAACAGGGTGGGACTATGGCTACACCTTC.

CDR3 in amino acids: CASSVMGTSQETQYF. CDR3 nucleotides: TGTGCCAGCAGCGTAATGGGGACTAGCCAAGAGACCCAGTACTTC. V usage is TRBV9 and J usage is TRBJ2-5; 8 bases map to TRBD2. Trimming at V came to 1 base and at J to 1 base, leaving 3 bases not matched to a gene. CDR3 size: 15 residues. The germline gives CDR1 SGDLS, CDR2 YYNGEE.

This chain uses TRBV5-1 with TRBJ2-6; no reliable D call. This CDR3 region has 14 residues. CDR1 SGHRS and CDR2 YFSETQ come from the germline V gene. Deletions cut 3 bases from V and 10 bases from J, with 14 bases between. The CDR3 region is CASSYQTLSNVLTF. DNA of the CDR3: TGCGCCAGCAGCTACCAGACTTTATCGAACGTCCTGACTTTC.

Comment on this clone: One end of the junction varies from germline; a read error may be responsible. The rearrangement links TRBV6-5 to TRBJ2-7; possible D gene TRBD1, 9 bases. Germline lookup yields CDR1 MNHEY and CDR2 SVGAGI. CDR3 length: 13 residues. CDR3 loop: CASRPQGQGREGF. The CDR3 DNA is TGTGCCAGCAGACCCCAGGGACAGGGCCGGGAGGGCTTC.